Each of the 21 T cell receptor beta chains below was sequenced from the same sample in a study of blood T cell repertoires in COVID-19. Profiling relied on immunoSEQ multiplex PCR, and the TCRdb table lists in-frame clones only, not all of them. The table lists around 300,000 clones, 90% of them singletons. Sequencing was done on a sample of peripheral blood. These receptor sequences come from a woman between 25 and 40 years old with COVID-19, enrolled during active disease.

The chain uses TRBV24-1 and TRBJ2-7, with D possibly matching TRBD1 (5 bases). The CDR3 has 13 amino acids. The V and J ends lost 7 bases and 6 bases respectively, with 15 bases between them. Germline values: CDR1 KGHDR, CDR2 SFDVKD. As DNA, the CDR3 is TGTGCCACCAGGGACACCTATTCGGGCGAGCAGTACTTC. Translating gives CATRDTYSGEQYF.

The chain joins TRBV24-1 to TRBJ1-6; a possible D gene is TRBD1 (6 bases). This CDR3 spans 17 amino acids. The germline V gene encodes CDR1 KGHDR and CDR2 SFDVKD. Trimming cost V 1 base and J 5 bases, with 14 bases left between them. The CDR3 DNA sequence: TGTGCCACCAGTGATTTCGCCCGGGACAATCATAATTCACCCCTCCACTTT. Its protein product is CATSDFARDNHNSPLHF.

V is TRBV19 and J is TRBJ1-5; no clear D. Germline V gives CDR1 LNHDA, CDR2 SQIVND (reference sequence). The CDR3 spans 15 residues. Trimming cost V 3 bases and J 0 bases, with 9 bases left between them. The CDR3 coding sequence is TGTGCCAGTAGTATGGAGCGGGGTAGCAATCAGCCCCAGCATTTT. Residues: CASSMERGSNQPQHF. The variable domain in full, with the rest retrieved from reference TRBV19 and TRBJ1-5, is DGGITQSPKYLFRKEGQNVTLSCEQNLNHDAMYWYRQDPGQGLRLIYYSQIVNDFQKGDIAEGYSVSREKKESFPLTVTSAQKNPTAFYLCASSMERGSNQPQHFGDGTRLSIL.

The gene calls are TRBV27 and TRBJ2-1; 12 bases align to TRBD2. The ends lost 3 bases at V and 3 bases at J; junction bases unmatched: 3. Germline V gene sequence: CDR1 MNHEY, CDR2 SMNVEV (reference sequence). CDR3 size: 16 residues. As DNA, the CDR3 is TGTGCCAGCAGTTTGGGACTAGCGGGCTTCTACAATGAGCAGTTCTTC. It codes for CASSLGLAGFYNEQFF.

Points on this clone: This CDR3 is also generated by other DNA sequences in the sample. The V gene is TRBV14, the J gene TRBJ2-7; D is unclear. Germline assignment: CDR1 SGHDN and CDR2 FVKESK. Trimming pared 0 bases from V and 2 bases from J, leaving 2 bases between. The CDR3 length is 12 residues. The CDR3 DNA reads as TGTGCCAGCAGCCAAGACACCTACGAGCAGTACTTC. Residues: CASSQDTYEQYF.

The chain links TRBV3-1 (or the pseudogene TRBV3-2) to TRBJ2-5; 14 bases align to TRBD2. Trimming took 3 bases from V and 0 from J; bases not matched to a gene: 3. The CDR3 totals 17 residues. In germline, CDR1 is LGHDT, CDR2 YNNKEL (reference sequence). CDR3: CASSQGLAGAYQETQYF. The CDR3 DNA is TGTGCCAGCAGCCAGGGACTAGCGGGAGCGTACCAAGAGACCCAGTACTTC.

The V gene is TRBV6-2 or TRBV6-3, the J gene TRBJ2-7, with D uncertain. The CDR3 totals 16 residues. Between the trimmed V and J ends, which lost 2 bases and 0 bases, there was a span of 14 bases. Per germline, CDR1 MNHEY and CDR2 SVGEGT. CDR3 DNA: TGTGCCAGCAGTTACCCTGACTTTCCCCCCTCCTACGAGCAGTACTTC. Its translation is CASSYPDFPPSYEQYF.

This clone was found once. The V and J genes are TRBV6-5 and TRBJ2-1, with 8 nucleotides matching TRBD2. The V gene's germline CDR1 is MNHEY and CDR2 SVGAGI. The CDR3 contains 11 residues. The DNA for the CDR3 is TGTGCGGGGACTAGTAACGATGAGCAGTTCTTC. Amino acids: CAGTSNDEQFF.

V gene TRBV5-6 combines with J gene TRBJ2-7, with 16 bases identical to TRBD2. The CDR3 consists of 17 residues. V lost 3 bases, J lost 4 bases, and 7 bases stayed unmatched. CDR1 and CDR2 from the germline V gene are SGHDT and YYEEEE. CDR3 in amino acids: CASSSGTSGRAIYEQYF. In DNA, the CDR3 is TGTGCCAGCAGCTCCGGGACTAGCGGGAGGGCCATATACGAGCAGTACTTC.

The V gene is TRBV5-1, the J gene TRBJ2-4; 14 bases agree with TRBD2. CDR3 size: 17 residues. The V and J ends lost 3 bases and 2 bases, in that order; junction bases with no gene match: 4. CDR1 is SGHRS and CDR2 is YFSETQ in the germline V gene. In DNA form, the CDR3 reads TGCGCCAGCAGCTCTGGGACTAGCGGGAGATCCAAAAACATTCAGTACTTC. It specifies CASSSGTSGRSKNIQYF.

This chain links TRBV9 with TRBJ1-4; D perhaps matches TRBD1 (6 bases). V dropped 3 bases and J dropped 7 bases, with 13 bases sitting between them. Germline loops: CDR1 SGDLS, CDR2 YYNGEE. This CDR3 has 14 residues. As DNA, the CDR3 is TGTGCCAGCAGCGCGACCAGGGGCGCTGAAAAACTGTTTTTT. It is translated as CASSATRGAEKLFF.

The V and J genes are TRBV20-1 and TRBJ2-1, with D unresolved. CDR1 is DFQATT, CDR2 SNEGSKA, per germline (reference sequence). The CDR3 totals 15 residues. With 3 bases removed from V and 2 bases from J, the gap between germline ends came to 14 bases. The CDR3 region is CSASHSSTPYNEQFF. The CDR3 coding sequence is TGCAGTGCTAGTCACAGTTCGACCCCCTACAATGAGCAGTTCTTC.

The chain uses TRBV24-1 and TRBJ2-3; 9 bases line up with TRBD2. Germline-derived CDR1 and CDR2 are KGHDR and SFDVKD. V dropped 1 base and J dropped 2; count of bases not matched to a gene: 9. The CDR3 runs 18 residues. The CDR3 DNA reads as TGTGCCACCAGTGATTTAGGCCCCACTAGCGGGTACACAGATACGCAGTATTTT. This sequence encodes CATSDLGPTSGYTDTQYF.

The chain links TRBV5-1 to TRBJ1-1, with 12 bases matching TRBD1. Looked up from germline, CDR1 is SGHRS and CDR2 is YFSETQ. V shed 3 bases, J shed 4 bases, and the junction held 4 bases outside the gene matches. The CDR3 covers 15 residues. The CDR3 loop is CASSSGQGAFTEAFF. CDR3 in DNA: TGCGCCAGCAGCTCGGGACAGGGGGCTTTCACTGAAGCTTTCTTT.

The rearrangement uses TRBV19 and TRBJ2-1; weak D call: TRBD1 (6 bases). CDR3 size: 15 residues. Trimming shortened V by 7 bases and J by 4 bases, and 17 bases separated the two germline ends. Germline CDR1 LNHDA, CDR2 SQIVND (reference sequence). This CDR3 reads CASTSGGRGYNEQFF. As DNA, the CDR3 is TGTGCCAGTACCTCGGGCGGAAGGGGGTACAATGAGCAGTTCTTC.

The sample holds one count of this clone. CDR3 DNA sequence: TGTGCCAGCAGCCGTGGCGGGATTCACTACGAGCAGTACTTC. As protein: CASSRGGIHYEQYF. The chain is built from TRBV11-2 and TRBJ2-7; D might be TRBD2 (6 bases). This CDR3 contains 14 residues. Germline CDR1 SGHAT, CDR2 FQNNGV. Trimming cost V 5 bases and J 3 bases, with 14 bases left between them.

The V gene is TRBV25-1, the J gene TRBJ2-7, with TRBD2 matching 10 bases. The V gene's germline CDR1 is MGHDK and CDR2 SYGVNS. The junction had 5 bases not matched to a gene; V was cut back by 3 bases and J by 3 bases. The CDR3 spans 15 residues. The CDR3 region has the DNA TGTGCCAGCAGTGAGACTAGCGGGCACCACTACGAGCAGTACTTC. It translates to CASSETSGHHYEQYF.

The gene calls are TRBV24-1 and TRBJ2-7, with 11 bases aligning to TRBD1. The germline V gene has CDR1 KGHDR and CDR2 SFDVKD. CDR3 length equals 16 residues. The V gene end was trimmed by 7 bases and the J gene end by 6 bases; junction bases not matched to a gene: 13. The CDR3 is CATRTPGDRGFGEQYF. The CDR3 DNA is TGTGCCACCAGGACACCGGGGGACAGGGGGTTCGGCGAGCAGTACTTC.

The V call is TRBV11-2, the J call TRBJ1-4; D is unresolved. Trimming stripped 0 bases from V and 7 bases from J, with 9 bases between. Germline-derived CDR1 and CDR2 are SGHAT and FQNNGV. CDR3 length: 14 residues. CDR3 DNA sequence: TGTGCCAGCAGCTTAGAGATCCACAGTGAAAAACTGTTTTTT. Protein product: CASSLEIHSEKLFF.

With respect to this clone: Other DNA variants within this sample encode the same CDR3. The genes are TRBV7-2 and TRBJ1-1; D may be TRBD1 (5 bases). V lost 5 bases, J lost 1 base, and 8 bases lay in between. The CDR3 consists of 13 residues. Germline values: CDR1 SGHTA, CDR2 FQGNSA. The CDR3 DNA is TGTGCCAGCAGCCCTCAGGGGAACACTGAAGCTTTCTTT. The encoded protein is CASSPQGNTEAFF.

J is TRBJ2-1 and V is TRBV6-1; tentatively, D is TRBD2 (6 bases). Looked up from germline, CDR1 is MNHNS and CDR2 is SASEGT. This CDR3 comprises 16 residues. Between the trimmed V and J ends, which lost 0 bases and 10 bases, there was a span of 19 bases. CDR3 DNA sequence: TGTGCCAGCAGTGAAGCCACCGCGGCAGCAAGCGGGGAGCAGTTCTTC. This encodes CASSEATAAASGEQFF.